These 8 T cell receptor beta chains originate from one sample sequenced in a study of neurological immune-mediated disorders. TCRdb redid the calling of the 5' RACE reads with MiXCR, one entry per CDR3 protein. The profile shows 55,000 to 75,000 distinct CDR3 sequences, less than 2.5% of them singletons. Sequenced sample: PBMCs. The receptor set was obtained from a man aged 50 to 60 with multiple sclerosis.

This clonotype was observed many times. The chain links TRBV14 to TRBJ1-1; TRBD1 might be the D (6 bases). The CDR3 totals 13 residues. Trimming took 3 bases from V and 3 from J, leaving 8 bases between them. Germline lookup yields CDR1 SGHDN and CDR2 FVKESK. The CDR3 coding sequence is TGTGCCAGCAGCCAGTACAGGGACACTGAAGCTTTCTTT. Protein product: CASSQYRDTEAFF. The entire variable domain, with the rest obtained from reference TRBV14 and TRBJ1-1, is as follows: EAGVTQFPSHSVIEKGQTVTLRCDPISGHDNLYWYRRVMGKEIKFLLHFVKESKQDESGMPNNRFLAERTGGTYSTLKVQPAELEDSGVYFCASSQYRDTEAFFGQGTRLTVV.

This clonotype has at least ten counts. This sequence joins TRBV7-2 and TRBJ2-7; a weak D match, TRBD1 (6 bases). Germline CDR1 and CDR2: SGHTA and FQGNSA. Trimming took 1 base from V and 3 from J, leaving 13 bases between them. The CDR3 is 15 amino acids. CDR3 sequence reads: CASSLGADRSYEQYF. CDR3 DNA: TGTGCCAGCAGCTTAGGAGCCGACAGGAGCTACGAGCAGTACTTC.

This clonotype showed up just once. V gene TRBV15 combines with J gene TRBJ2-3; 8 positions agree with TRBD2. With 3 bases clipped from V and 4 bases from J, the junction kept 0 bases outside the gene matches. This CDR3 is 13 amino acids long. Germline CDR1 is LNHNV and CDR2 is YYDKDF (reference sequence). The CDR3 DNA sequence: TGTGCCACCAGCAGCGGGGGGGCAGATACGCAGTATTTT. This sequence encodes CATSSGGADTQYF.

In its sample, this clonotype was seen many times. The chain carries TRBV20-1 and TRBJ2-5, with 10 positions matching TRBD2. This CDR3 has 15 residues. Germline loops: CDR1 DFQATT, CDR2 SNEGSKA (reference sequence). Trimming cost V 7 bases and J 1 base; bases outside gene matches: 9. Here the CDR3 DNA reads TGCAGTGGAAGAGATAGCGGGGGGAGCCAAGAGACCCAGTACTTC. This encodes CSGRDSGGSQETQYF.

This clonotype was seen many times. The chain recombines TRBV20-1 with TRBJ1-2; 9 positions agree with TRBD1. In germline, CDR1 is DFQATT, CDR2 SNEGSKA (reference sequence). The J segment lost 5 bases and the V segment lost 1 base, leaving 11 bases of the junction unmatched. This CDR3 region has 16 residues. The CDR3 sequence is CSARASTGGSGYGYTF. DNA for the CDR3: TGCAGTGCTAGAGCTTCGACAGGGGGATCGGGTTATGGCTACACCTTC.

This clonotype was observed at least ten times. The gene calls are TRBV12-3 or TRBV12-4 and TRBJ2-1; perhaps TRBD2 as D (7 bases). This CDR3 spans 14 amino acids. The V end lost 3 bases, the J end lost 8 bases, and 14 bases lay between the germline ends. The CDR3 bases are TGTGCCAGCAGTTTTCGGGGGGCGTACGATGAGCAGTTCTTC. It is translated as CASSFRGAYDEQFF.

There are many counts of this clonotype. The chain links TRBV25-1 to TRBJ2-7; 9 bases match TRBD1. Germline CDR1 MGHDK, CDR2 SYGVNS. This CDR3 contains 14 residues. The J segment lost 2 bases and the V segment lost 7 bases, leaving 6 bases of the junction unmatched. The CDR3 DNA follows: TGTGCCAGCACCATGACAGGGGGAACCTACGAGCAGTACTTC. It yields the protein CASTMTGGTYEQYF.

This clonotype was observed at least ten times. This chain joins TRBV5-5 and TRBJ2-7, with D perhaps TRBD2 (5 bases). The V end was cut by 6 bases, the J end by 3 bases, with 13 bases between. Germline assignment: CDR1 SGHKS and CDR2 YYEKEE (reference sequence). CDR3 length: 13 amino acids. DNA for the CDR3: TGTGCCAGCACCCAAACTAGAAACTACGAGCAGTACTTC. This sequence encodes CASTQTRNYEQYF.